This entry describes one T cell receptor beta chain. What it binds is not known. This sample is part of a study of cytomegalovirus exposure and HLA in healthy donors. Study-level results: HLA alleles showed associations with about 17,000 TCR beta sequences in a later analysis, at a 0.05 false discovery rate. Across donors, presence/absence analyses took sequencing depth to be roughly uniform. A later analysis found that most CMV-associated TCR beta chains appeared HLA-restricted. Diagnosis of cytomegalovirus status made by the classifier reportedly showed high specificity and sensitivity.

Trimming at V came to 0 bases and at J to 4 bases, leaving 2 bases not matched to a gene. The CDR3 length is 15 residues. In germline, CDR1 is SGHRS, CDR2 YFSETQ. Both 60 Vbeta primers and 13 Jbeta primers went into the PCR. Some clones are missing from TCRdb's copy, which holds only in-frame ones; the method was immunoSEQ multiplex PCR. The table has around 120,000 clones, more than 60% seen once. The chain combines TRBV5-1 with TRBJ2-7; 12 positions agree with TRBD2. The clonotype originates from a woman between 40 and 55 years old in good health and CMV-seronegative. The specimen was PBMCs. Here the CDR3 DNA reads TGCGCCAGCAGCTTGGCCGGGACTAGCGGGTACGAGCAGTACTTC. Translating it yields CASSLAGTSGYEQYF.